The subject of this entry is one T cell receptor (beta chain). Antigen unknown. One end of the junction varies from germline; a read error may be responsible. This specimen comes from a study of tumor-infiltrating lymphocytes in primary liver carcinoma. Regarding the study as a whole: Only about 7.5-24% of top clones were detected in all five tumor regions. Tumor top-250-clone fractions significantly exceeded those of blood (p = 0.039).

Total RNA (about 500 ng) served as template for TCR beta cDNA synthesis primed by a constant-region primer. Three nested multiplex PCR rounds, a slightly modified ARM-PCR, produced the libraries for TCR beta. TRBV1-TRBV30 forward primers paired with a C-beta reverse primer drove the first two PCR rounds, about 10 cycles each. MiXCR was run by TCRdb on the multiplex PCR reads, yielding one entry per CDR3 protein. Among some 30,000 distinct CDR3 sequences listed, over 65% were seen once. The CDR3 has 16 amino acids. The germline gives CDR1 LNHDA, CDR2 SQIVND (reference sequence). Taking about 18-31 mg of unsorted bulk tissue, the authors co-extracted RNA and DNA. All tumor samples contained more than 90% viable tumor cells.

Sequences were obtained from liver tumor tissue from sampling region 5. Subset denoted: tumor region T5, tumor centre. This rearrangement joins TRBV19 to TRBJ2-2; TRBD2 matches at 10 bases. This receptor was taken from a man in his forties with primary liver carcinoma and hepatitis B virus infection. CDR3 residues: CTSSTPTSGKPGELFF. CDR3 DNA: TGTACCAGTAGTACACCTACTAGCGGGAAACCCGGGGAGCTGTTTTTT.